What follows is one T cell receptor beta chain and its context. Its target is not known. All gene names here are mouse names. The CDR3 end falls 1 residue outside the read, so it is completed with the germline J gene. The CDR3 has 15 residues. The germline V and J ends were trimmed by 4 bases and 0 bases, with 11 bases remaining between them. Germline-derived CDR1 and CDR2 are NSHNY and SYGAGN. The data were produced by immunoSEQ multiplex PCR, yet TCRdb's version contains in-frame clones alone and is incomplete. The data hold 9,900 or so clones, with less than 45% observed a single time. Documented time point: mouse harvest day 7 after allogeneic transplant. Each mouse received 10^7 T-cell-depleted marrow cells plus 10^6 splenic CD5+ T cells by tail vein. This sample is part of a study of tissue T cells after allogeneic stem cell transplantation. General study results and limits: In patients and mice, blood and spleen missed much of tissue repertoire. Alloreactivity or antigen specificity of tissue TCRs was not determined; some clones might be host cells.

V usage is TRBV13-1 and J usage is TRBJ1-5; D unclear. The TCR sequence derives from a female BALB/c mouse given C57BL/6 T cells with graft-versus-host disease after an allogeneic hematopoietic cell transplant. Input material: skin. Partial CDR3 DNA: TGTGCCAGCAGTTTCGGGAGGTATAACAACCAGGCTCCGCTT. Translation: CASSFGRYNNQAPL. The full-length CDR3 reads as CASSFGRYNNQAPLF.